This T cell receptor beta chain came from a study of blood T cell repertoires in COVID-19. Study-level information: From the United States, Italy and Spain came samples of acute and convalescent COVID-19. PBMCs, B-cell-depleted T cells, or T cells provided the cDNA or gDNA that made up the material.

V was pared by 0 bases and J by 3 bases, with 3 bases of the junction left unmatched. The CDR3 has 16 amino acids. Germline CDR1 is MGHDK and CDR2 is SYGVNS. Per the original data handling: How many nucleated cells were present was estimated from reference gene primer amplification. Generated by immunoSEQ multiplex PCR, the TCRdb table keeps only in-frame clones and is missing some. V, J and clone size were drawn from that table, and D and trimming were deduced from the DNA. The data contain roughly 90,000 clones, roughly nine tenths of them singletons. This TCR was recovered from a woman of 80 years or more with active COVID-19. The sequenced sample was peripheral blood. V usage is TRBV25-1 and J usage is TRBJ2-1; 9 bases agree with TRBD1. CDR3 in amino acids: CASSEYRGQGYNEQFF. CDR3 nucleotide sequence: TGTGCCAGCAGTGAATATAGGGGACAGGGCTACAATGAGCAGTTCTTC.